The sequence of this TCR beta chain was determined in a study of beta chain features in type 1 diabetes. Study conclusions and caveats: TCRB CDR3 length was moderately but significantly reduced in all four CD4+ subsets of Type 1 diabetes patients. Researchers cautioned that cDNA sequencing could over-represent cells with high TCR expression. More deletions and fewer insertions at VDJ junctions were seen in type 1 diabetes patients.

The germline V gene encodes CDR1 LNHDA and CDR2 SQIVND (reference sequence). The V and J ends lost 4 bases and 6 bases respectively, with 8 bases between them. This CDR3 is 12 amino acids long. Expressed TCRB transcripts were sequenced, since all the RNA that had been isolated was reverse transcribed. There were about 3.57 million reads on average in the naive, central memory and regulatory T cell samples. Some clones are missing from TCRdb's copy, which holds only in-frame ones; the method was immunoSEQ multiplex PCR. The data show some 640,000 clones, with 11% to 15% seen just once and just under 0.04% held by the top ten. This clone was counted between two and nine times. The antigen is undetermined. The sample has other DNA sequences that encode this CDR3 too.

The sequenced material came from naive CD4+ T cells from blood. The receptor's source is a man younger than 35 with type 1 diabetes. V and J are TRBV19 and TRBJ2-3; D possibly corresponds to TRBD1 (6 bases). CDR3 protein: CASSTRGDTQYF. CDR3 DNA sequence: TGTGCCAGTAGTACGAGGGGGGATACGCAGTATTTT.